This T cell receptor beta chain was captured by sequencing in a study of human T cells and chemical hapten exposure. The overall study: Cases of alopecia areata, totalis or universalis occurred in a predominantly female patient group. Study results and caveats: Controls had significantly fewer large CDR3 similarity clusters than were formed by expanded TCRs.

The table lists this clonotype with a few counts. Its specificity is unknown. As for time point: pre-sensitization, week 0. Indicated treatment: therapeutic diphenylcyclopropenone sensitization with weekly scalp DPC. TCRdb used MiXCR to reprocess the RACE reads, holding one entry per CDR3 protein. The sample has 250,000 or so distinct CDR3 sequences, roughly 8% seen once. The material was whole blood, obtained in connection with sensitization to the hapten diphenylcyclopropenone (DPC). The receptor was isolated from a young man with alopecia areata. Some clones in this sample may be carry-over from other donors' samples.

Here the CDR3 DNA reads TGCAGTGCTAGACTCCAGGGTCGGAGTGAAGCTTTCTTT. Amino acids: CSARLQGRSEAFF. This chain connects TRBV20-1 to TRBJ1-1; D is perhaps TRBD1 (5 bases). The CDR3 totals 13 residues. V dropped 2 bases and J dropped 7 bases, with 14 bases sitting between them. The germline V gene has CDR1 DFQATT and CDR2 SNEGSKA (reference sequence).